This TCR beta chain was recorded in a study of blood T cell repertoires in COVID-19. As for the study in general: Sites across the United States, Italy and Spain contributed samples from acute and convalescent COVID-19. Nucleic acid was either cDNA or gDNA, and it came from T cells, B-cell-depleted T cells, or PBMCs.

Authors' data handling: Amplification with reference gene primers provided the estimates of nucleated cell counts. Some clones are missing from TCRdb's copy, which holds only in-frame ones; the method was immunoSEQ multiplex PCR. Clonal size and the V and J genes are those of that table, whereas D and trimming came from the DNA. The table includes about 260,000 clones, more than 75% detected once. The CDR3 is 14 amino acids. The V end lost 10 bases, the J end lost 0 bases, and 13 bases lay between the germline ends. The germline CDR1 and CDR2 sequences are SNHLY and FYNNEI. What was sequenced was peripheral blood. The receptor's source is a man aged 40-50 years who had recovered from COVID-19. The chain combines TRBV2 with TRBJ2-4; unclear D gene. CDR3: CATITDIAKNIQYF. CDR3 sequence (DNA): TGTGCCACCATTACAGATATAGCCAAAAACATTCAGTACTTC.